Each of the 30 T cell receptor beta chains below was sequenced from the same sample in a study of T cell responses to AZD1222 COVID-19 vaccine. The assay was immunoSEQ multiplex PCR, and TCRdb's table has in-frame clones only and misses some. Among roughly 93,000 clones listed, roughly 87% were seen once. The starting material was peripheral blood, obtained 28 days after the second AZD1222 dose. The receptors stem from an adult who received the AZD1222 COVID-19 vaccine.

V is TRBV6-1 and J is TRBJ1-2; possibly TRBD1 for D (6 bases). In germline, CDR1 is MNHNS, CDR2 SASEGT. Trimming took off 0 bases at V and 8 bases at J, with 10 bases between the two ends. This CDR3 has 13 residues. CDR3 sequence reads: CASSEASGEGYTF. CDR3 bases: TGTGCCAGCAGTGAAGCGTCAGGGGAAGGCTACACCTTC.

The CDR3 sequence: CASSFNPGAHTGELFF. CDR3 nucleotides: TGTGCCAGCAGCTTTAATCCGGGGGCCCACACCGGGGAGCTGTTTTTT. This chain links TRBV7-2 with TRBJ2-2; D may match TRBD1 or TRBD2 (6 bases each). Germline V gene data show CDR1 as SGHTA and CDR2 as FQGNSA. Deletions cut 3 bases from V and 3 bases from J, with 14 bases between. This CDR3 region has 16 residues.

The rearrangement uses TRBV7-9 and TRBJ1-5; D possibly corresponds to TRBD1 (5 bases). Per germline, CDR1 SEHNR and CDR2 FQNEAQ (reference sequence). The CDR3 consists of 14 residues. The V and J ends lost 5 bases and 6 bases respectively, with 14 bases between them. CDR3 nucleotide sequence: TGTGCCAGCAGCCAAGGGACGGGCGGTCAGCCCCAGCATTTT. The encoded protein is CASSQGTGGQPQHF.

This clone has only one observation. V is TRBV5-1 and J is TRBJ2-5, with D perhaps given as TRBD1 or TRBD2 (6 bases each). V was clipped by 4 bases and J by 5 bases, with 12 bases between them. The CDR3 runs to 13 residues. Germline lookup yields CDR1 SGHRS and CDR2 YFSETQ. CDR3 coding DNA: TGCGCCAGCAGCCCGACGGGGGCGGAGACCCAGTACTTC. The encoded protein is CASSPTGAETQYF.

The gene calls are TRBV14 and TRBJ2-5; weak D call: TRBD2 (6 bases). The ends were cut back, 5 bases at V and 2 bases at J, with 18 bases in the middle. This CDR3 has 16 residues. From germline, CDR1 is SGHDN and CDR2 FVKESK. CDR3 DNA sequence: TGTGCCAGCAGCGGACGGGACTTTACGGTTCAAGAGACCCAGTACTTC. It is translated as CASSGRDFTVQETQYF.

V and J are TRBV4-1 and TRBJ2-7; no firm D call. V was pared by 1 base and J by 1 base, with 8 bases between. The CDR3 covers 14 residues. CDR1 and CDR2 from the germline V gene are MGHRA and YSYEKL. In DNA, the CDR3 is TGCGCCAGCAGCCAAGGGGAACGGTCCTACGAGCAGTACTTC. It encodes CASSQGERSYEQYF.

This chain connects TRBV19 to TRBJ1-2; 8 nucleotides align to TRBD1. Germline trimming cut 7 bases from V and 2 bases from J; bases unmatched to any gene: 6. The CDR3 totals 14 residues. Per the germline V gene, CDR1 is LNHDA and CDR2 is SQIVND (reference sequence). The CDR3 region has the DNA TGTGCCAGTACCGACAGGGGTGTAAACTATGGCTACACCTTC. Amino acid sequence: CASTDRGVNYGYTF. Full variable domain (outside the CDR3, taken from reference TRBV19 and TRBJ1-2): DGGITQSPKYLFRKEGQNVTLSCEQNLNHDAMYWYRQDPGQGLRLIYYSQIVNDFQKGDIAEGYSVSREKKESFPLTVTSAQKNPTAFYLCASTDRGVNYGYTFGSGTRLTVV.

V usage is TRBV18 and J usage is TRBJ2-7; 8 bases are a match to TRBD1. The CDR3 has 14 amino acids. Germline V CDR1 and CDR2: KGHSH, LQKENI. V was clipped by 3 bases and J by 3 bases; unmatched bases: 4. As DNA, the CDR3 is TGTGCCAGCTCACCGGACAGGGTGCGCTACGAGCAGTACTTC. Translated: CASSPDRVRYEQYF.

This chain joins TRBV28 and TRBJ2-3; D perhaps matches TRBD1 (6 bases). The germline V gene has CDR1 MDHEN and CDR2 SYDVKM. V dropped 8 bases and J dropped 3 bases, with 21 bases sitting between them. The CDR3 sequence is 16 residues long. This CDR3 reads CASHEQDRLLTDTQYF. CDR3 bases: TGTGCCAGCCATGAACAGGACAGACTTCTAACAGATACGCAGTATTTT. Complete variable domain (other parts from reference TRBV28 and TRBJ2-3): DVKVTQSSRYLVKRTGEKVFLECVQDMDHENMFWYRQDPGLGLRLIYFSYDVKMKEKGDIPEGYSVSREKKERFSLILESASTNQTSMYLCASHEQDRLLTDTQYFGPGTRLTVL.

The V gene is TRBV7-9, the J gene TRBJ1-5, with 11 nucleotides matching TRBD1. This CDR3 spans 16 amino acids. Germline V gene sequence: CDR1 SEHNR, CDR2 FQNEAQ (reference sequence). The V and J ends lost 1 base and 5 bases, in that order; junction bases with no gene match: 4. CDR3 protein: CASSLGTGGGDQPQHF. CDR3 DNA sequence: TGTGCCAGCAGCTTAGGGACAGGGGGCGGTGATCAGCCCCAGCATTTT.

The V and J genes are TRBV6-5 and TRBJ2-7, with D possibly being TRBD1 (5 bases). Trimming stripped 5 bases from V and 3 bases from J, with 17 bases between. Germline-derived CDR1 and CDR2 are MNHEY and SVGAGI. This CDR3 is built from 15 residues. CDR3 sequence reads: CASSNLPGQGYEQYV. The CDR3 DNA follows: TGTGCCAGCAGTAACTTGCCAGGCCAGGGCTACGAGCAGTACGTC.

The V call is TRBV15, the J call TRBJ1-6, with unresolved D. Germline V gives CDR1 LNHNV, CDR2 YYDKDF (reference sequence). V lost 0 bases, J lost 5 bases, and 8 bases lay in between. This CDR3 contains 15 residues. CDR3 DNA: TGTGCCACCAGCAGAGATTCGCAAAATAATTCACCCCTCCACTTT. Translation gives CATSRDSQNNSPLHF.

CDR3 sequence reads: CASSGRDKSYEQYF. The CDR3 nucleotides read TGTGCCAGCAGCGGCCGGGACAAGTCCTACGAGCAGTACTTC. The chain uses TRBV9 and TRBJ2-7, with a weak D call TRBD1 (6 bases). V dropped 3 bases and J dropped 1 base, with 11 bases sitting between them. Per the germline V gene, CDR1 is SGDLS and CDR2 is YYNGEE. This CDR3 has 14 residues.

CDR3 residues: CASSDPDRAFYGYTF. The CDR3 DNA follows: TGTGCCAGCAGTGACCCGGACCGCGCCTTCTATGGCTACACCTTC. The chain links TRBV6-1 to TRBJ1-2; D gene unclear. CDR1 is MNHNS and CDR2 is SASEGT in the germline V gene. The CDR3 contains 15 residues. V gave up 3 bases and J gave up 4 bases, with 15 bases separating them.

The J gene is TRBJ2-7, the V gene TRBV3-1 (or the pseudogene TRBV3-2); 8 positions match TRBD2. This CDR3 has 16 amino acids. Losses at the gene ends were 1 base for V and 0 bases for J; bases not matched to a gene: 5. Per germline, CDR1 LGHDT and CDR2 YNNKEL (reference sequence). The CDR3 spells CASSQVLGGVSYEQYV. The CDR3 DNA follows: TGTGCCAGCAGCCAAGTGCTCGGGGGGGTCTCCTACGAGCAGTACGTC.

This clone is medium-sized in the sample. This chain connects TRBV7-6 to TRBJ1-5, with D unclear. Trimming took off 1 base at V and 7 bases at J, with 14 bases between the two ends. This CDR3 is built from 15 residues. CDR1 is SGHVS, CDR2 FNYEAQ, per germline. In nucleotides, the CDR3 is TGTGCCAGCAGCTTAGAGGCAGGCTCGGGGCAGCCCCAGCATTTT. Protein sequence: CASSLEAGSGQPQHF.

CDR3 in amino acids: CASRSGGEGDTQYF. The CDR3 DNA reads TGTGCCAGCCGGAGCGGGGGGGAAGGAGATACGCAGTATTTT. The V gene is TRBV7-9, the J gene TRBJ2-3; TRBD2 aligns across 10 bases. The CDR3 extends over 14 amino acids. Germline V lookup: CDR1 SEHNR, CDR2 FQNEAQ (reference sequence). The junction had 7 bases not matched to a gene; V was cut back by 8 bases and J by 5 bases.

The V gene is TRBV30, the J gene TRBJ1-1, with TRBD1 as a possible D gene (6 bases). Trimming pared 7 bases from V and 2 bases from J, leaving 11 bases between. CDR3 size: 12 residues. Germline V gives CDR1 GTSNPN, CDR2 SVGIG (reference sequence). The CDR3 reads CASYRVNTEAFF. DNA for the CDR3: TGTGCCTCGTACAGGGTTAACACTGAAGCTTTCTTT.

The CDR3 coding sequence is TGTGCCAGCAGCCGAGGGACAGGTGACGAGCAGTACTTC. It codes for CASSRGTGDEQYF. The chain couples TRBV11-3 to TRBJ2-7, with 8 nucleotides matching TRBD1. Germline V gives CDR1 SGHNT, CDR2 YENEEA. The CDR3 has 13 amino acids. Trimming removed 5 bases from V and 5 bases from J; junction bases left unmatched: 5.

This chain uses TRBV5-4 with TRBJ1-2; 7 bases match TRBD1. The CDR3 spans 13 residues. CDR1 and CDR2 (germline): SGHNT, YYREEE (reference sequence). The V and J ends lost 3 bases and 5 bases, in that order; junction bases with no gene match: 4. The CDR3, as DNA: TGTGCCAGCAGCTATGGGACAGATTATGGCTACACCTTC. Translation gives CASSYGTDYGYTF.

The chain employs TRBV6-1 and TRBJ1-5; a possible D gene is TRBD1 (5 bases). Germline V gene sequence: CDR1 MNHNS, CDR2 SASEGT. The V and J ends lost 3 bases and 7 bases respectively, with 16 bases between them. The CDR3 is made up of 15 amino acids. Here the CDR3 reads CASSDGVRAGQPQHF. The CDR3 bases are TGTGCCAGCAGTGATGGTGTCAGGGCAGGGCAGCCCCAGCATTTT.

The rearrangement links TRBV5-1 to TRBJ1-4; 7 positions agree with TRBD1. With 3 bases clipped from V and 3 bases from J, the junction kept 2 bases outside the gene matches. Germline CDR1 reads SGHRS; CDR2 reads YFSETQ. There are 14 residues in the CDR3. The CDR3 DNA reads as TGCGCCAGCAGCTGGGACAGCTCTAATGAAAAACTGTTTTTT. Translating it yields CASSWDSSNEKLFF.

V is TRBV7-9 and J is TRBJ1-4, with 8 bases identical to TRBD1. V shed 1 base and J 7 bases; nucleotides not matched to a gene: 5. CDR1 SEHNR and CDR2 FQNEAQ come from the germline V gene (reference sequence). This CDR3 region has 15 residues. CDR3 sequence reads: CASSLVSGGVEKLFF. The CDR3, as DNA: TGTGCCAGCAGCTTAGTGTCAGGGGGCGTTGAAAAACTGTTTTTT.

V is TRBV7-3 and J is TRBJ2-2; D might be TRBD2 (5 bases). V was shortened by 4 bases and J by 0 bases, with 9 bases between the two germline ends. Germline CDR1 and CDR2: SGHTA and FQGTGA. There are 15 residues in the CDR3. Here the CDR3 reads CASSSRGTNTGELFF. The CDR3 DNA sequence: TGTGCCAGCAGCTCCCGAGGGACGAACACCGGGGAGCTGTTTTTT. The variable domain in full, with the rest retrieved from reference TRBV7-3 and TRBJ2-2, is GAGVSQTPSNKVTEKGKYVELRCDPISGHTALYWYRQSLGQGPEFLIYFQGTGAADDSGLPNDRFFAVRPEGSVSTLKIQRTERGDSAVYLCASSSRGTNTGELFFGEGSRLTVL.

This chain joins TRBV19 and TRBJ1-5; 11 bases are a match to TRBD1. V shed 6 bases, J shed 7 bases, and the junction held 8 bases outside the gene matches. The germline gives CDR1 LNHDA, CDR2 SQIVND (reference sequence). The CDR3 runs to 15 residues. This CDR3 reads CASRGQGAWGQPQHF. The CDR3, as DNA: TGTGCCAGTAGAGGACAGGGGGCATGGGGACAGCCCCAGCATTTT.

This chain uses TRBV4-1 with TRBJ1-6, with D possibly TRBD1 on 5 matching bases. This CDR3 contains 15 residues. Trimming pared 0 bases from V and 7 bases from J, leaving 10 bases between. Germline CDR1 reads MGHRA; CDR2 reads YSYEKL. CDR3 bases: TGCGCCAGCAGCCAAGATCCGCAGGGAAATTCACCCCTCCACTTT. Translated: CASSQDPQGNSPLHF.

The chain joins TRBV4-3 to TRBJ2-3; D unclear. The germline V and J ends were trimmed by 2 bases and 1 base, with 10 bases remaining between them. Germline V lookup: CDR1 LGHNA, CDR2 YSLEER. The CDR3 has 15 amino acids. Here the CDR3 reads CASSQSNPRTDTQYF. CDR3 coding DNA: TGCGCCAGCAGCCAAAGTAACCCACGCACAGATACGCAGTATTTT.

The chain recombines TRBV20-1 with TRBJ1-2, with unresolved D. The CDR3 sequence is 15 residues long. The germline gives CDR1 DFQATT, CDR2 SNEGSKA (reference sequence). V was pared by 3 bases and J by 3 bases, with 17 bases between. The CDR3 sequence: CSASRLTLGDYGYTF. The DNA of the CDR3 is TGCAGTGCTAGTCGGCTTACCCTCGGGGACTATGGCTACACCTTC.

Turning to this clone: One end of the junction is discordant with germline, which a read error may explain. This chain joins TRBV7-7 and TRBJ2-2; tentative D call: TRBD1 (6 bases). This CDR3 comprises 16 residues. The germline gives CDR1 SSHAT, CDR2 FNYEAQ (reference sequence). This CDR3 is CASSLNRETNTGELFF. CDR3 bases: TGTGCTAGCAGCTTAAACAGGGAAACGAACACCGGGGAGCTGTTTTTT.

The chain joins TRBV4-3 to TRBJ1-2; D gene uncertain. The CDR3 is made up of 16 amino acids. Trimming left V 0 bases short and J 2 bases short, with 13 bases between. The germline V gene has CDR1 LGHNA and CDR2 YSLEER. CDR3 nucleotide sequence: TGCGCCAGCAGCCAAGATCTCGCGAGCGGGAACTATGGCTACACCTTC. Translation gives CASSQDLASGNYGYTF.